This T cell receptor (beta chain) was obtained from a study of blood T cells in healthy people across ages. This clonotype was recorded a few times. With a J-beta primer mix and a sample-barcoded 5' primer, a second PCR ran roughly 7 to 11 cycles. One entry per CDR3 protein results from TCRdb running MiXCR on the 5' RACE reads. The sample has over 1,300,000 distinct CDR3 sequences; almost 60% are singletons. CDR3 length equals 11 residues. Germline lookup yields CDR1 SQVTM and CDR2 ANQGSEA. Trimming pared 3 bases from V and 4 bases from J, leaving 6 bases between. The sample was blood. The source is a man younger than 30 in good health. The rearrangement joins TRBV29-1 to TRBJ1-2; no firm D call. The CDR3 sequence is CSVERAYGYTF. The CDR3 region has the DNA TGCAGCGTTGAGAGGGCCTATGGCTACACCTTC.